The source of this TCR beta chain is a study of blood T cell repertoires in COVID-19. Study-wide context: Sites in the United States, Italy and Spain provided acute and convalescent COVID-19 samples. Sample material is recorded as cDNA or gDNA derived from T cells, B-cell-depleted T cells, or PBMCs.

Study processing details: Estimated nucleated cell counts came from reference gene primer amplification. Assay used: immunoSEQ multiplex PCR; TCRdb lists only in-frame clones, some missing. V and J calls and clone size come straight from that table; D and trimming were deduced from the DNA. The data show about 200,000 clones, 83% seen once. The CDR3 runs 15 residues. V dropped 3 bases and J dropped 7; count of bases not matched to a gene: 7. Germline V gives CDR1 MGHDK, CDR2 SYGVNS. The chain carries TRBV25-1 and TRBJ2-1, with 9 bases aligning to TRBD2. This TCR was recovered from a woman in her 40s with active or convalescent COVID-19. The sequencing sample was made of peripheral blood. CDR3 loop: CASSESSGRNNEQFF. In DNA form, the CDR3 reads TGTGCCAGCAGTGAGAGTAGCGGGAGAAATAATGAGCAGTTCTTC.